These 20 T cell receptor beta chains were all obtained from the same sample, sequenced in a study of CD8 T cells in Susac syndrome. About 0.5 to 1 ug RNA was reverse transcribed with random hexamers. TCRdb reanalysed the immunoSEQ multiplex PCR reads using MiXCR and keeps one entry per CDR3 protein. Found here are about 94,000 distinct CDR3 sequences, over 90% of them singletons; the top ten hold more than 0.3%. The sequenced material came from CD4+ T cells from PBMCs. Every receptor here comes from a human donor with Susac syndrome.

This clonotype was observed a single time. The genes are TRBV6-5 and TRBJ2-6; TRBD1 aligns across 7 bases. The V gene's germline CDR1 is MNHEY and CDR2 SVGAGI. The V gene end was trimmed by 2 bases and the J gene end by 2 bases; junction bases not matched to a gene: 12. The CDR3 contains 19 residues. The CDR3 spells CASSYALTGLVAGANVLTF. CDR3 bases: TGTGCCAGCAGTTACGCCCTGACAGGGTTAGTTGCTGGGGCCAACGTCCTGACTTTC.

The genes are TRBV11-2 and TRBJ1-4, with 9 bases that match TRBD1. The CDR3 spans 16 residues. The J segment lost 6 bases and the V segment lost 3 bases, leaving 8 bases of the junction unmatched. Germline assignment: CDR1 SGHAT and CDR2 FQNNGV. In DNA form, the CDR3 reads TGTGCCAGCAGCTTTGGGACAGGGCGAGGGGATGAAAAACTGTTTTTT. Amino acid sequence: CASSFGTGRGDEKLFF.

This chain connects TRBV20-1 to TRBJ1-4; TRBD1 matches at 7 bases. This CDR3 contains 13 residues. Germline assignment: CDR1 DFQATT and CDR2 SNEGSKA (reference sequence). Trimming cost V 3 bases and J 8 bases; bases outside gene matches: 6. The CDR3, as DNA: TGCAGTGCTAGTGGGGACAGAAACGAAAAACTGTTTTTT. Protein product: CSASGDRNEKLFF.

This chain links TRBV5-1 with TRBJ2-2; 7 bases line up with TRBD2. J was trimmed by 3 bases and V by 7 bases; bases with no gene match: 6. From germline, CDR1 is SGHRS and CDR2 YFSETQ. The CDR3 extends over 14 amino acids. In nucleotides, the CDR3 is TGCGCCAGCTCGAGGCTAGCGGACACCGGGGAGCTGTTTTTT. Its protein is CASSRLADTGELFF.

This clonotype showed up just once. The V and J genes are TRBV20-1 and TRBJ1-5; D remains unclear. This CDR3 contains 14 residues. Between the trimmed V and J ends, which lost 3 bases and 0 bases, there was a span of 9 bases. Germline CDR1 and CDR2: DFQATT and SNEGSKA (reference sequence). CDR3 nucleotide sequence: TGCAGTGCTAGTCCGTTTTATAGCAATCAGCCCCAGCATTTT. It yields the protein CSASPFYSNQPQHF.

This clonotype was detected once. The chain couples TRBV27 to TRBJ2-1; a weak D match, TRBD1 (6 bases). The CDR3 runs 14 residues. V lost 7 bases, J lost 0 bases, and 10 bases lay in between. Germline CDR1 is MNHEY and CDR2 is SMNVEV (reference sequence). The CDR3 is CASTRGSSYNEQFF. CDR3 coding DNA: TGTGCCAGCACCAGGGGTAGCTCCTACAATGAGCAGTTCTTC.

The chain combines TRBV28 with TRBJ1-1, with a possible D match to TRBD1 (6 bases). The V end lost 7 bases, the J end lost 5 bases, and 20 bases lay between the germline ends. In germline, CDR1 is MDHEN, CDR2 SYDVKM. CDR3 length: 15 amino acids. Here the CDR3 reads CASTLGGRLSTEAFF. The DNA of the CDR3 is TGTGCCAGCACCTTGGGGGGGCGATTGAGTACTGAAGCTTTCTTT.

V and J are TRBV7-9 and TRBJ2-1; 16 bases map to TRBD2. V lost 7 bases and J lost 4; bases outside the gene matches: 4. This CDR3 has 16 amino acids. CDR1 is SEHNR, CDR2 FQNEAQ, per germline (reference sequence). The CDR3 spells CASTGTSGGDYNEQFF. The CDR3 DNA reads TGTGCCAGCACCGGGACTAGCGGGGGGGATTACAATGAGCAGTTCTTC.

J is TRBJ1-6 and V is TRBV3-1; D unclear. The CDR3 is made up of 15 amino acids. Germline V CDR1 and CDR2: LGHDT, YNNKEL (reference sequence). Trimming took off 0 bases at V and 11 bases at J, with 14 bases between the two ends. CDR3 sequence reads: CASSQDVGSRAPLHF. CDR3 nucleotide sequence: TGTGCCAGCAGCCAAGATGTGGGTTCGAGGGCACCCCTCCACTTT.

V gene TRBV5-1 combines with J gene TRBJ1-3; D possibly corresponds to TRBD1 (6 bases). With 4 bases removed from V and 4 bases from J, the gap between germline ends came to 12 bases. CDR3 size: 14 residues. CDR1 and CDR2 (germline): SGHRS, YFSETQ. The CDR3 spells CASSVQGFGNTIYF. CDR3 nucleotide sequence: TGCGCCAGCAGCGTCCAGGGGTTCGGAAACACCATATATTTT.

The chain links TRBV6-5 to TRBJ1-6; D is ambiguous. V gave up 0 bases and J gave up 7 bases, with 10 bases separating them. This CDR3 comprises 15 residues. Germline values: CDR1 MNHEY, CDR2 SVGAGI. CDR3: CASSYSTFPNSPLHF. The DNA of the CDR3 is TGTGCCAGCAGTTACTCGACCTTCCCCAATTCACCCCTCCACTTT.

This sequence joins TRBV27 and TRBJ1-6; no clear D. CDR3 length: 14 residues. V was shortened by 3 bases and J by 7 bases, with 10 bases between the two germline ends. CDR1 is MNHEY and CDR2 is SMNVEV in the germline V gene (reference sequence). The CDR3 reads CASSFQPRNSPLHF. CDR3 DNA sequence: TGTGCCAGCAGTTTCCAACCTAGGAATTCACCCCTCCACTTT.

The chain links TRBV7-9 to TRBJ1-1; 7 nucleotides agree with TRBD1. Germline values: CDR1 SEHNR, CDR2 FQNEAQ (reference sequence). The CDR3 covers 14 residues. V lost 5 bases, J lost 4 bases, and 7 bases stayed unmatched. CDR3 in amino acids: CASSPGQVGTEAFF. CDR3 DNA: TGTGCCAGCAGCCCTGGACAGGTGGGCACTGAAGCTTTCTTT.

The rearrangement links TRBV9 to TRBJ2-3; 13 bases line up with TRBD2. Germline V gives CDR1 SGDLS, CDR2 YYNGEE. Unmatched junction bases numbered 6, after V lost 3 bases and J lost 5 bases. The length of the CDR3 is 16 residues. This CDR3 reads CASSARLAGGVDTQYF. In DNA, the CDR3 is TGTGCCAGCAGCGCCCGACTAGCGGGGGGTGTAGATACGCAGTATTTT.

The rearrangement joins TRBV29-1 to TRBJ2-1, with TRBD2 matching 15 bases. The CDR3 covers 16 residues. The germline CDR1 and CDR2 sequences are SQVTM and ANQGSEA. V trimming: 3 bases; J trimming: 9 bases; junction bases outside the gene matches: 9. The CDR3 DNA follows: TGCAGCGTTGACCCGCGGACTAGCGGGGGGGCCAGTGAGCAGTTCTTC. Translating it yields CSVDPRTSGGASEQFF.

This chain links TRBV6-5 with TRBJ2-5; D possibly corresponds to TRBD1 (6 bases). With 7 bases removed from V and 4 bases from J, the gap between germline ends came to 13 bases. Germline lookup yields CDR1 MNHEY and CDR2 SVGAGI. The CDR3 extends over 13 amino acids. This CDR3 reads CASTPDSLETQYF. The DNA for the CDR3 is TGTGCCAGCACCCCGGACAGCTTAGAGACCCAGTACTTC.

This chain connects TRBV20-1 to TRBJ1-6, with D tentatively TRBD1 (5 bases). CDR1 is DFQATT, CDR2 SNEGSKA, per germline (reference sequence). Trimming cost V 1 base and J 9 bases, with 13 bases left between them. CDR3 length: 14 amino acids. The CDR3 sequence is CSARGRGVISPLHF. Written as DNA, the CDR3 is TGCAGTGCTAGAGGTCGGGGGGTGATTTCACCCCTCCACTTT.

The V and J genes are TRBV6-5 and TRBJ1-2, with 9 bases identical to TRBD1. Germline V gene data show CDR1 as MNHEY and CDR2 as SVGAGI. After removal of 6 bases from V and 3 bases from J, the junction contained 5 bases not matched to a gene. The CDR3 runs to 14 residues. DNA of the CDR3: TGTGCCAGCAGCTACAGGGGGCACGACTATGGCTACACCTTC. Its translation: CASSYRGHDYGYTF.

V usage is TRBV30 and J usage is TRBJ2-3, with a possible D match to TRBD1 (6 bases). Germline values: CDR1 GTSNPN, CDR2 SVGIG (reference sequence). CDR3 length equals 11 residues. Trimming took off 2 bases at V and 6 bases at J, with 6 bases between the two ends. This CDR3 reads CAWSRGDTQYF. The CDR3 nucleotides are TGTGCCTGGAGTAGGGGGGATACGCAGTATTTT.

V is TRBV15 and J is TRBJ2-1, with unresolved D. The germline V gene has CDR1 LNHNV and CDR2 YYDKDF (reference sequence). V dropped 1 base and J dropped 3 bases, with 13 bases sitting between them. CDR3 size: 16 residues. The CDR3 DNA sequence: TGTGCCACCAGCAGAGTAGGGCAGGCGGACTACAATGAGCAGTTCTTC. Protein: CATSRVGQADYNEQFF.